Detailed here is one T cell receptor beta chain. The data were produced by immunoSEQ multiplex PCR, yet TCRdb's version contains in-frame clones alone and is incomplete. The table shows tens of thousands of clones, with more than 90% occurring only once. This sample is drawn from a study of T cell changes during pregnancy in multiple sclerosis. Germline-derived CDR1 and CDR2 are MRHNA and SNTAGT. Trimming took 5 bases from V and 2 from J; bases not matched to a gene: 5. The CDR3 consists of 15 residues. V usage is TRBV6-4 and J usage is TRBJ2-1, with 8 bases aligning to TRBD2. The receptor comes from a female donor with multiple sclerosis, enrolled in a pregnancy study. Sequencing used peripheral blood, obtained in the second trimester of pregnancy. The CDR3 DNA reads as TGTGCCAGCAGTAGCGAGGGACTAGCCTACAATGAGCAGTTCTTC. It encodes CASSSEGLAYNEQFF.